This T cell receptor beta chain was found in a study of neoadjuvant nivolumab and ipilimumab in lung cancer. On the study more broadly: Nivolumab 3 mg/kg was given days 1, 15 and 29, plus ipilimumab 1 mg/kg day 1 in combination.

On this clone itself: Its target is unknown.

Findings of the study overall: TCR richness and clonality were higher in tumors than adjacent uninvolved lung. Pretherapy blood TCR richness correlated positively with resected tumor richness.

V lost 4 bases and J lost 6, with 13 bases in between. The CDR3 covers 14 residues. Germline V gene sequence: CDR1 SGHRS, CDR2 YFSETQ. TCRdb keeps only in-frame clones here, not all; method: immunoSEQ multiplex PCR. The table has about 38,000 clones, about 88% seen once. The sequence derives from an adult with non-small cell lung cancer. Sequences were derived from peripheral blood, sampled before neoadjuvant nivolumab, alone or with ipilimumab. The chain joins TRBV5-1 to TRBJ2-2; D is ambiguous. CDR3 region: CASSVQTTSGELFF. DNA of the CDR3: TGCGCCAGCAGCGTACAGACAACATCCGGGGAGCTGTTTTTT.